Presented here are 27 T cell receptor beta chains from one specimen sequenced in a study of T cell responses to AZD1222 COVID-19 vaccine. Repertoires were generated with immunoSEQ multiplex PCR, while TCRdb's copy carries only in-frame clones and drops some. Among some 160,000 clones listed, 85% to 95% were seen once. Sequences were derived from peripheral blood, sampled on day 0 of AZD1222 vaccination. Source of these receptors: an adult in good health.

The chain carries TRBV4-1 and TRBJ2-3, with D hard to call. Germline V gene data show CDR1 as MGHRA and CDR2 as YSYEKL. CDR3 size: 11 residues. V was cut by 10 bases and J by 6 bases, with 11 bases left in between. CDR3 loop: CATRIKDTQYF. DNA of the CDR3: TGCGCCACCCGGATTAAGGATACGCAGTATTTT.

This clone was seen a handful of times. The chain employs TRBV10-3 and TRBJ2-7; weak D call: TRBD1 (6 bases). The CDR3 runs 14 residues. The V gene lost 7 bases and the J gene lost 6 bases, with 19 bases spanning the gap. The germline V gene has CDR1 ENHRY and CDR2 SYGVKD. DNA of the CDR3: TGTGCCATCACCCCAGGGGCAAGAGAGGGCGAGCAGTACTTC. The encoded protein is CAITPGAREGEQYF.

The rearrangement joins TRBV25-1 to TRBJ1-5; 7 positions agree with TRBD1. The CDR3 has 14 amino acids. In germline, CDR1 is MGHDK, CDR2 SYGVNS. The trim removed 3 bases at V and 3 bases at J, leaving 2 bases unmatched. The CDR3 nucleotides read TGTGCCAGCAGTGAGACAGGGTTCAATCAGCCCCAGCATTTT. Protein: CASSETGFNQPQHF. Combining the CDR3 with reference TRBV25-1 and TRBJ1-5 gives the whole variable domain EADIYQTPRYLVIGTGKKITLECSQTMGHDKMYWYQQDPGMELHLIHYSYGVNSTEKGDLSSESTVSRIRTEHFPLTLESARPSHTSQYLCASSETGFNQPQHFGDGTRLSIL.

The chain links TRBV18 to TRBJ1-3; D unresolved. There are 15 residues in the CDR3. CDR1 is KGHSH and CDR2 is LQKENI in the germline V gene. Trimming pared 3 bases from V and 1 base from J, leaving 10 bases between. This CDR3 reads CASSPDPSSGNTIYF. For the CDR3, the DNA is TGTGCCAGCTCACCGGACCCATCATCTGGAAACACCATATATTTT. The variable domain in full, completed from reference TRBV18 and TRBJ1-3, reads NAGVMQNPRHLVRRRGQEARLRCSPMKGHSHVYWYRQLPEEGLKFMVYLQKENIIDESGMPKERFSAEFPKEGPSILRIQQVVRGDSAAYFCASSPDPSSGNTIYFGEGSWLTVV.

The V call is TRBV6-6, the J call TRBJ1-5; D is perhaps TRBD1 (5 bases). The CDR3 contains 16 residues. The germline gives CDR1 MNHNY, CDR2 SVGAGI (reference sequence). V shed 2 bases and J shed 6 bases, with 17 bases lying between them. CDR3 in amino acids: CASSYSGQGGGQPQHF. The CDR3 DNA is TGTGCCAGCAGTTACAGTGGGCAGGGTGGGGGTCAGCCCCAGCATTTT.

The chain combines TRBV5-1 with TRBJ2-7; 7 bases are shared with TRBD2. The germline V gene has CDR1 SGHRS and CDR2 YFSETQ. The ends lost 7 bases at V and 4 bases at J; junction bases unmatched: 11. This CDR3 spans 14 amino acids. The CDR3 region is CASRSTSYSYEQYF. CDR3 DNA sequence: TGCGCCAGCCGCTCGACTAGCTATTCTTACGAGCAGTACTTC.

DNA of the CDR3: TGTGCCAGCAGTTACTCTTTTCTCCGGGGTGGAAACACCATATATTTT. As protein: CASSYSFLRGGNTIYF. The gene calls are TRBV6-5 and TRBJ1-3, with D uncertain. V dropped 0 bases and J dropped 3 bases, with 12 bases sitting between them. The CDR3 is 16 amino acids. Germline V gives CDR1 MNHEY, CDR2 SVGAGI.

The chain carries TRBV6-6 and TRBJ1-2, with D tentatively TRBD1 (5 bases). Germline V gene sequence: CDR1 MNHNY, CDR2 SVGAGI (reference sequence). This CDR3 has 14 amino acids. The germline V and J ends were trimmed by 7 bases and 0 bases, with 12 bases remaining between them. The CDR3 spells CASNRGDANYGYTF. The CDR3 DNA reads TGTGCCAGCAATCGGGGGGACGCTAACTATGGCTACACCTTC.

The chain joins TRBV29-1 to TRBJ2-5, with TRBD2 as a possible D gene (6 bases). The V gene's germline CDR1 is SQVTM and CDR2 ANQGSEA. V was trimmed by 7 bases and J by 0 bases, leaving 12 bases between them. The CDR3 is made up of 13 amino acids. In DNA, the CDR3 is TGCAGCGCCGGGGCGGGGCACCAAGAGACCCAGTACTTC. This sequence encodes CSAGAGHQETQYF.

A note on this clone: At one end, the junction sequence differs from germline, possibly due to a read error. The chain employs TRBV19 and TRBJ1-4; no clear D. Germline V lookup: CDR1 LNHDA, CDR2 SQIVND (reference sequence). The CDR3 extends over 14 amino acids. The CDR3 sequence: CGSTNSLRGEKLFF. In DNA, the CDR3 is TGCGGTTCCACCAATTCCCTACGAGGTGAAAAACTGTTTTTT.

The V and J genes are TRBV7-9 and TRBJ2-1; TRBD2 matches at 11 bases. Trimming at V came to 4 bases and at J to 1 base, leaving 12 bases not matched to a gene. The CDR3 is 19 amino acids. CDR1 is SEHNR and CDR2 is FQNEAQ in the germline V gene (reference sequence). CDR3 in DNA: TGTGCCAGCAGCTCCACCCTAGCGGGGGGCGGCAAATCCTACAATGAGCAGTTCTTC. This sequence encodes CASSSTLAGGGKSYNEQFF.

The V gene is TRBV12-3 or TRBV12-4, the J gene TRBJ1-1, with D maybe TRBD1 (5 bases). The CDR3 covers 13 residues. Trimming left V 5 bases short and J 5 bases short, with 12 bases between. As DNA, the CDR3 is TGTGCCAGCAGTCTCCACGGGGGGACTGAAGCTTTCTTT. It codes for CASSLHGGTEAFF.

This clone has only a few counts. Here the CDR3 reads CASSPDREVQPQHF. The CDR3 coding sequence is TGCGCCAGCAGCCCCGACAGGGAGGTTCAGCCCCAGCATTTT. This sequence joins TRBV4-1 and TRBJ1-5; 7 nucleotides agree with TRBD1. This CDR3 is built from 14 residues. J was trimmed by 6 bases and V by 4 bases; bases with no gene match: 6. The germline gives CDR1 MGHRA, CDR2 YSYEKL.

This chain joins TRBV18 and TRBJ1-6; D is uncertain. The CDR3 sequence is 16 residues long. The V gene's germline CDR1 is KGHSH and CDR2 LQKENI. Trimming cost V 0 bases and J 8 bases, with 14 bases left between them. CDR3 sequence reads: CASSPPRPNGDSPLHF. In DNA form, the CDR3 reads TGTGCCAGCTCACCACCGAGGCCCAACGGGGATTCACCCCTCCACTTT.

This clone was observed once. The CDR3 loop reads CASSLLGTPYNEQFF. DNA of the CDR3: TGCGCCAGCAGCTTGTTAGGGACACCCTACAATGAGCAGTTCTTC. The chain has TRBV5-1 and TRBJ2-1, with D possibly matching TRBD1 (6 bases). In germline, CDR1 is SGHRS, CDR2 YFSETQ. Between the trimmed V and J ends, which lost 1 base and 2 bases, there was a span of 10 bases. The CDR3 has 15 residues.

This chain joins TRBV4-1 and TRBJ1-2; 8 nucleotides align to TRBD1. This CDR3 region has 15 residues. Germline CDR1 MGHRA, CDR2 YSYEKL. Losses at the gene ends were 5 bases for V and 3 bases for J; bases not matched to a gene: 8. CDR3 sequence (DNA): TGCGCCAGCAGCGGACACAGGGGGGTTGACTATGGCTACACCTTC. Its protein product is CASSGHRGVDYGYTF.

The chain employs TRBV3-1 (or the pseudogene TRBV3-2) and TRBJ1-5; 12 positions match TRBD1. CDR3 length: 14 amino acids. Trimming took 3 bases from V and 7 from J; bases not matched to a gene: 1. Looked up from germline, CDR1 is LGHDT and CDR2 is YNNKEL (reference sequence). CDR3 loop: CASSQGTGGQPQHF. The CDR3 DNA reads as TGTGCCAGCAGCCAGGGGACAGGGGGCCAGCCCCAGCATTTT.

The rearrangement joins TRBV28 to TRBJ1-4; D is unclear. The CDR3 has 12 amino acids. The V gene's germline CDR1 is MDHEN and CDR2 SYDVKM. V lost 7 bases and J lost 4, with 7 bases in between. CDR3 in amino acids: CASTRNNEKLFF. CDR3 nucleotide sequence: TGTGCCAGCACCCGAAATAATGAAAAACTGTTTTTT. Looking up the rest from reference TRBV28 and TRBJ1-4 gives the full variable domain: DVKVTQSSRYLVKRTGEKVFLECVQDMDHENMFWYRQDPGLGLRLIYFSYDVKMKEKGDIPEGYSVSREKKERFSLILESASTNQTSMYLCASTRNNEKLFFGSGTQLSVL.

This clone has just a few counts. This rearrangement joins TRBV6-5 to TRBJ2-1; 7 bases align to TRBD2. Per germline, CDR1 MNHEY and CDR2 SVGAGI. The CDR3 is 14 amino acids. V shed 6 bases, J shed 8 bases, and the junction held 10 bases outside the gene matches. The CDR3 loop reads CASSGGLSSDEQFF. For the CDR3, the DNA is TGTGCCAGCAGCGGGGGACTAAGTAGTGATGAGCAGTTCTTC.

This chain uses TRBV2 with TRBJ2-2; 11 bases are a match to TRBD2. Losses at the gene ends were 3 bases for V and 7 bases for J; bases not matched to a gene: 10. The length of the CDR3 is 17 residues. Germline V gene lookup returns CDR1 SNHLY and CDR2 FYNNEI. The CDR3 region is CASSEWASGGRLGELFF. CDR3 in DNA: TGTGCCAGCAGTGAGTGGGCTAGCGGGGGGCGACTCGGGGAGCTGTTTTTT.

V gene TRBV7-2 combines with J gene TRBJ1-2; D is unresolved. Between the trimmed V and J ends, which lost 3 bases and 7 bases, there was a span of 15 bases. CDR1 is SGHTA and CDR2 is FQGNSA in the germline V gene. There are 14 residues in the CDR3. The CDR3 nucleotides read TGTGCCAGCAGCTTGGGCCCGGGGTTGGGTGGCTACACCTTC. It specifies CASSLGPGLGGYTF.

This clone was seen more than once but under ten times. The chain has TRBV11-3 and TRBJ1-2, with D possibly being TRBD1 (5 bases). Germline V gene lookup returns CDR1 SGHNT and CDR2 YENEEA. The length of the CDR3 is 14 residues. V gave up 7 bases and J gave up 0 bases, with 12 bases separating them. CDR3 DNA: TGTGCCAGCACGACCGGGGCCACTAACTATGGCTACACCTTC. This codes for CASTTGATNYGYTF.

The chain joins TRBV21-1 to TRBJ1-1; TRBD1 reflects the table's D call only, with no check against the DNA. TRBV21-1 is designated a pseudogene. The CDR3 totals 16 residues. Here the CDR3 DNA reads TGTGCCAGCAGTCCAAACAGGGAGTCTCTGAACACTGAAGCTTTCTTT. Its translation: CASSPNRESLNTEAFF.

V gene TRBV15 combines with J gene TRBJ1-6, with D possibly matching TRBD1 (5 bases). CDR3 length: 15 amino acids. Trimming removed 0 bases at V and 9 bases at J, with 12 bases between. Per germline, CDR1 LNHNV and CDR2 YYDKDF (reference sequence). Here the CDR3 reads CATSRDQGGLSPLHF. CDR3 DNA sequence: TGTGCCACCAGCAGAGATCAGGGTGGACTTTCACCCCTCCACTTT.

The chain recombines TRBV6-2 or TRBV6-3 with TRBJ2-7, with 11 bases lining up with TRBD1. V was pared by 6 bases and J by 3 bases, with 4 bases of the junction left unmatched. The CDR3 loop spans 14 amino acids. Per the germline V gene, CDR1 is MNHEY and CDR2 is SVGEGT. CDR3 nucleotide sequence: TGTGCCAGCAGCCAGGGGACAGGGGGCTACGAGCAGTACTTC. Its translation: CASSQGTGGYEQYF.

The V call is TRBV12-3 or TRBV12-4, the J call TRBJ1-2; D not resolved. The V gene lost 4 bases and the J gene lost 6 bases, with 12 bases spanning the gap. This CDR3 region has 13 residues. The CDR3 DNA sequence: TGTGCCAGCAGTTACCGGTTATTCGATGGCTACACCTTC. It specifies CASSYRLFDGYTF.

The chain has TRBV6-5 and TRBJ2-2; D remains ambiguous. From germline, CDR1 is MNHEY and CDR2 SVGAGI. The CDR3 is 15 residues long. V dropped 7 bases and J dropped 3 bases, with 15 bases sitting between them. The CDR3 reads CASTSGRSHTGELFF. The CDR3 DNA reads as TGTGCCAGCACTTCGGGTCGCTCACACACCGGGGAGCTGTTTTTT.